The clone carrying this T cell receptor beta chain was observed a few times. The data derive from a study of identical twins. Each CDR3 protein gets one entry after TCRdb re-called the 5' RACE reads with MiXCR. The table has 400,000 to 500,000 distinct CDR3 sequences, about a fifth seen once. Material for sequencing was naive T cells sorted from blood. The source of this sequence is a man between 45 and 60 years old in good health.

The CDR3 region is CASSQWSGGAVNEQFF. CDR3 coding DNA: TGTGCCAGCAGCCAATGGAGTGGGGGGGCCGTCAATGAGCAGTTCTTC. V and J are TRBV4-2 and TRBJ2-1; TRBD2 is a possible D gene (7 bases). The CDR3 has 16 amino acids. With 2 bases removed from V and 6 bases from J, the gap between germline ends came to 17 bases. Germline assignment: CDR1 LGHNA and CDR2 YNFKEQ.